Below are 23 T cell receptor beta chains sequenced from a single sample in a study of response to subunit inactivated influenza vaccine. Each CDR3 protein gets one entry after TCRdb re-called the RT-PCR reads with MiXCR. Among hundreds of thousands of distinct CDR3 sequences listed, 12% were seen once. This sample comprised non-naive T cells sorted from PBMCs, obtained less than 15 days before vaccination. These receptors came from a man aged 50 to 59 who received an inactivated influenza vaccine.

This clonotype was observed at least ten times. The V gene is TRBV12-3 or TRBV12-4, the J gene TRBJ1-2; TRBD1 might be the D (5 bases). The germline V and J ends were trimmed by 2 bases and 0 bases, with 13 bases remaining between them. The CDR3 is 16 amino acids. CDR3 in amino acids: CASSLTSTVANYGYTF. CDR3 nucleotides: TGTGCCAGCAGTTTAACGTCGACAGTTGCTAACTATGGCTACACCTTC.

This clonotype was counted a few times. The chain joins TRBV28 to TRBJ1-1; D is unresolved. This CDR3 contains 17 residues. CDR1 is MDHEN, CDR2 SYDVKM, per germline. V was cut by 4 bases and J by 1 base, with 19 bases left in between. CDR3 loop: CASSYGGYPRKNTEAFF. CDR3 sequence (DNA): TGTGCCAGCAGTTACGGTGGATACCCCCGGAAGAACACTGAAGCTTTCTTT.

This clonotype was seen ten or more times. The gene calls are TRBV12-3 or TRBV12-4 and TRBJ2-2, with D possibly TRBD2 on 6 matching bases. The CDR3 extends over 13 amino acids. Trimming took off 3 bases at V and 8 bases at J, with 10 bases between the two ends. Here the CDR3 DNA reads TGTGCCAGCAGTTTCCGGGCGGGAGGGGAGCTGTTTTTT. Its protein is CASSFRAGGELFF.

The gene calls are TRBV11-2 and TRBJ2-5; 13 positions match TRBD2. V lost 4 bases to trimming and J lost 6 bases; unmatched junction nucleotides: 8. This CDR3 is 16 amino acids long. Germline loops: CDR1 SGHAT, CDR2 FQNNGV. Here the CDR3 DNA reads TGTGCCAGCAGCTCCCGGACTAGCGGGAGTTTAAAGACCCAGTACTTC. This gives the protein CASSSRTSGSLKTQYF.

This clonotype was seen more than once but under ten times. The chain has TRBV10-2 and TRBJ2-3; TRBD1 is a possible D gene (6 bases). The CDR3 sequence is 13 residues long. Germline V gene lookup returns CDR1 WSHSY and CDR2 SAAADI. V lost 6 bases and J 4 bases, leaving 11 bases between the germline ends. The CDR3 sequence: CASSGTPADTQYF. In DNA form, the CDR3 reads TGCGCCAGCAGCGGGACACCGGCAGATACGCAGTATTTT.

This clonotype has just a few counts. The CDR3 DNA sequence: TGTGCCAGCAGCCAAGACGGTCCGGAACCCCTGGGCAATGAGCAGTTCTTC. Translated, it gives CASSQDGPEPLGNEQFF. V is TRBV4-2 and J is TRBJ2-1; D is ambiguous. The V end lost 0 bases, the J end lost 6 bases, and 18 bases lay between the germline ends. Germline CDR1 LGHNA, CDR2 YNFKEQ. The CDR3 loop spans 17 amino acids.

The rearrangement joins TRBV6-1 to TRBJ2-2; 8 nucleotides agree with TRBD1. This CDR3 has 17 amino acids. Germline CDR1 MNHNS, CDR2 SASEGT. Trimming cost V 2 bases and J 4 bases; bases outside gene matches: 9. CDR3 DNA: TGTGCCAGCAGTGAACCCCTCGGACAGGGAGCCACCGGGGAGCTGTTTTTT. Its translation: CASSEPLGQGATGELFF.

This clonotype has at least ten counts. The rearrangement joins TRBV20-1 to TRBJ2-7; 7 positions match TRBD2. The J segment lost 3 bases and the V segment lost 1 base, leaving 9 bases of the junction unmatched. The CDR3 sequence is 15 residues long. Germline assignment: CDR1 DFQATT and CDR2 SNEGSKA (reference sequence). This chain's CDR3 is CSARGGGSTRYEQYF. CDR3 sequence (DNA): TGCAGTGCTAGAGGGGGCGGGAGTACTCGCTACGAGCAGTACTTC.

This clonotype appeared many times. The J gene is TRBJ2-1, the V gene TRBV20-1; 10 positions match TRBD1. Germline lookup yields CDR1 DFQATT and CDR2 SNEGSKA (reference sequence). CDR3 length: 13 residues. The CDR3 loop reads CRVTGTGEDEQFF. DNA for the CDR3: TGCAGGGTAACCGGGACAGGGGAGGATGAGCAGTTCTTC.

A few counts support this clonotype. V gene TRBV27 combines with J gene TRBJ2-7; tentatively, D is TRBD1 (5 bases). Trimming pared 8 bases from V and 6 bases from J, leaving 17 bases between. Germline lookup yields CDR1 MNHEY and CDR2 SMNVEV (reference sequence). The CDR3 runs 13 residues. CDR3 sequence (DNA): TGTGCCAGCGGGGCAGGACAATTTTCCGAGCAGTACTTC. It encodes CASGAGQFSEQYF.

This clonotype has ten or more counts. The rearrangement uses TRBV29-1 and TRBJ2-3; 7 positions match TRBD1. V shed 2 bases and J 6 bases; nucleotides not matched to a gene: 11. This CDR3 contains 15 residues. Germline V gene data show CDR1 as SQVTM and CDR2 as ANQGSEA. CDR3 nucleotides: TGCAGCGTTGAACGAACAGGGGACAAGGGCGATACGCAGTATTTT. It encodes CSVERTGDKGDTQYF.

The chain uses TRBV4-2 and TRBJ2-3; 10 bases fit TRBD2. V shed 4 bases and J 4 bases; nucleotides not matched to a gene: 14. The CDR3 covers 18 residues. The germline V gene encodes CDR1 LGHNA and CDR2 YNFKEQ. The CDR3: CASSPGQGVLAGADTQYF. DNA of the CDR3: TGTGCCAGCAGCCCAGGACAGGGAGTGCTAGCGGGAGCAGATACGCAGTATTTT.

CDR3 DNA sequence: TGTGCCAGCAAGCTGATACAGGAGTTCAGGGAGCAGTTCTTC. It encodes CASKLIQEFREQFF. This sequence joins TRBV6-2 or TRBV6-3 and TRBJ2-1, with D perhaps TRBD1 (5 bases). The germline CDR1 and CDR2 sequences are MNHEY and SVGEGT. The CDR3 runs 14 residues. V was pared by 7 bases and J by 10 bases, with 20 bases between.

The V gene is TRBV19, the J gene TRBJ2-1; 11 nucleotides agree with TRBD1. There are 15 residues in the CDR3. The germline CDR1 and CDR2 sequences are LNHDA and SQIVND (reference sequence). The V and J ends lost 4 bases and 7 bases, in that order; junction bases with no gene match: 6. In nucleotides, the CDR3 is TGTGCCAGTAGTACCCCGGGACAGGGGGTAAATGAGCAGTTCTTC. Protein product: CASSTPGQGVNEQFF.

This rearrangement joins TRBV12-3 or TRBV12-4 to TRBJ1-2; a possible D gene is TRBD1 (5 bases). CDR3 length: 14 amino acids. Trimming took 6 bases from V and 4 from J, leaving 15 bases between them. The DNA of the CDR3 is TGTGCCAGCAGCAAGATGACAGCGGGCTATGGCTACACCTTC. Translated, it gives CASSKMTAGYGYTF.

This clonotype was counted a few times. V is TRBV6-1 and J is TRBJ2-1; perhaps TRBD1 as D (5 bases). This CDR3 is 14 amino acids long. With 2 bases removed from V and 7 bases from J, the gap between germline ends came to 12 bases. CDR1 is MNHNS and CDR2 is SASEGT in the germline V gene. The CDR3 DNA follows: TGTGCCAGCAGTGAATGGGGCACTCGAAATGAGCAGTTCTTC. Amino acid sequence: CASSEWGTRNEQFF.

This clonotype was seen a handful of times. The chain links TRBV27 to TRBJ1-6; no clear D. The CDR3 has 15 amino acids. Germline V gene data show CDR1 as MNHEY and CDR2 as SMNVEV (reference sequence). Trimming removed 5 bases from V and 7 bases from J, with 15 bases in between. CDR3 protein: CASSTPEATNSPLHF. The DNA of the CDR3 is TGTGCCAGCAGTACACCCGAGGCGACCAATTCACCCCTCCACTTT.

This clonotype was seen only a few times. The V gene is TRBV20-1, the J gene TRBJ2-7; the match to TRBD1 covers 7 bases. Germline V gene sequence: CDR1 DFQATT, CDR2 SNEGSKA (reference sequence). The CDR3 sequence is 15 residues long. V was clipped by 5 bases and J by 2 bases; unmatched bases: 12. The CDR3 sequence is CSAENPGQRTYEQYF. The CDR3 DNA reads as TGCAGTGCTGAGAATCCGGGACAGCGAACCTACGAGCAGTACTTC.

In its sample, this clonotype was seen a few times. CDR3 in amino acids: CSAKDSGTNTYNEQFF. The DNA of the CDR3 is TGCAGTGCTAAAGACTCCGGGACTAACACCTACAATGAGCAGTTCTTC. J is TRBJ2-1 and V is TRBV20-1; 7 bases are shared with TRBD2. The CDR3 extends over 16 amino acids. Per the germline V gene, CDR1 is DFQATT and CDR2 is SNEGSKA (reference sequence). With V trimmed by 4 bases and J by 2 bases, 11 bases remained unmatched.

To note about this clonotype: A much larger clone differs by one base, so this may be a read error. The rearrangement links TRBV11-2 to TRBJ2-3; D is possibly TRBD1 or TRBD2 (6 bases each). CDR3 length: 16 amino acids. CDR1 SGHAT and CDR2 FQNNGV come from the germline V gene. Trimming stripped 3 bases from V and 1 base from J, with 14 bases between. The DNA of the CDR3 is TGTGCCAGCAGCTTCTTGGACGGGGGCGGCACAGATACGCAGTATTTT. Its protein product is CASSFLDGGGTDTQYF.

This clonotype was detected ten times or more. This sequence joins TRBV20-1 and TRBJ2-7; D is possibly TRBD1 or TRBD2 (5 bases each). CDR3 size: 13 residues. Per germline, CDR1 DFQATT and CDR2 SNEGSKA (reference sequence). The V end lost 6 bases, the J end lost 6 bases, and 18 bases lay between the germline ends. The CDR3 sequence: CSAQMGVDAEQYF. The CDR3 DNA is TGCAGTGCCCAAATGGGGGTGGACGCCGAGCAGTACTTC.

There are a few counts of this clonotype. V is TRBV5-5 and J is TRBJ2-7, with 8 bases aligning to TRBD2. CDR3 length: 16 residues. V lost 5 bases and J lost 4; bases outside the gene matches: 14. Per the germline V gene, CDR1 is SGHKS and CDR2 is YYEKEE (reference sequence). CDR3 coding DNA: TGTGCCAGCAGTGAACTCGTAACGGGCGGGAGGTACGAGCAGTACTTC. Translating gives CASSELVTGGRYEQYF.

The chain links TRBV12-3 or TRBV12-4 to TRBJ2-3; 11 nucleotides align to TRBD1. The trim removed 5 bases at V and 6 bases at J, leaving 13 bases unmatched. The CDR3 covers 17 residues. CDR3 region: CASSLGTGGPSGDTQYF. In DNA form, the CDR3 reads TGTGCCAGCAGTCTCGGGACAGGGGGTCCCTCGGGGGATACGCAGTATTTT.